This T cell receptor (beta chain) was sequenced for a study of control samples from healthy donors and cancer patients. The CDR3 extends over 16 amino acids. Unmatched junction bases numbered 5, after V lost 1 base and J lost 0 bases. Germline V gene data show CDR1 as SGDLS and CDR2 as YYNGEE. Only in-frame clones appear in the TCRdb table, and some are missing; sequencing was by immunoSEQ multiplex PCR. The sample contains about 59,000 clones, roughly 90% of which appear only once. The clonotype comes from a man between 35 and 55 years old with colorectal cancer. Sequencing was performed on PBMCs. V is TRBV9 and J is TRBJ1-1, with 8 bases matching TRBD1. The CDR3 spells CASSVPTQGVNTEAFF. The CDR3 DNA sequence: TGTGCCAGCAGCGTACCTACACAGGGGGTGAACACTGAAGCTTTCTTT. Full variable domain (outside the CDR3, taken from reference TRBV9 and TRBJ1-1): DSGVTQTPKHLITATGQRVTLRCSPRSGDLSVYWYQQSLDQGLQFLIQYYNGEERAKGNILERFSAQQFPDLHSELNLSSLELGDSALYFCASSVPTQGVNTEAFFGQGTRLTVV.